This TCR beta chain was recovered during a study of technical replicates of blood from a handful of donors (dated by TCRdb to 2017 to 2019). Notes on this clone: It lacks a known antigen. No per-base quality is available; no much larger clone lies one base away.

The method was the immunoSEQ multiplex PCR assay. The immuneACCESS repertoire file appears here via TCRdb, limited to in-frame rearrangements. These files lack a portion of the clones; in checked studies, under half of the deficit traces to unresolved V genes, and the cause of the others is not known. This sample lists about 94,000 clones; approximately 95% were detected once. The ten top clones hold around 0.22% of the sample. Including the terminal cysteine and phenylalanine, the CDR3 comprises 12 residues. Only the CDR3 region is kept as DNA, spanning 36 bases read in frame from base 1. The CDR1 and CDR2 encoded by the germline V gene (reference sequence) are SGHKS and YYEKEE. The germline ends are 15 bases apart after V is trimmed by 5 bases and J by 10 bases.

Recombination linked TRBV5-5 to TRBJ1-1; tentative D gene TRBD1, with 5 bases matching. Sequencing input: T cells isolated from PBMCs. The sequence was obtained from a human donor in good health. The CDR3 reads CASRSLQGGAFF. The nucleotides read TGTGCCAGCAGGTCCCTCCAGGGAGGAGCTTTCTTT.